One sample yielded the 3 T cell receptor beta chains listed below, sequenced in a study of T cell responses to AZD1222 COVID-19 vaccine. Assay: immunoSEQ multiplex PCR; the TCRdb copy retains only in-frame clones and omits some. The sample includes 80,000 to 100,000 clones, approximately 83% of them seen just once. Sample: peripheral blood, taken on day 0 of AZD1222 vaccination. These TCRs come from an adult in good health.

CDR3 sequence: CASSLDGALDEQFF. DNA for the CDR3: TGTGCCAGCAGCTTGGACGGGGCCTTGGATGAGCAGTTCTTC. The V and J genes are TRBV7-8 and TRBJ2-1; D possibly uses TRBD1 or TRBD2 (5 bases each). The V end was cut by 3 bases, the J end by 8 bases, with 14 bases between. Per the germline V gene, CDR1 is SGHVS and CDR2 is FQNEAQ. The CDR3 covers 14 residues. Using reference TRBV7-8 and TRBJ2-1 for the parts outside the CDR3, the full variable domain is GAGVSQSPRYKVAKRGQDVALRCDPISGHVSLFWYQQALGQGPEFLTYFQNEAQLDKSGLPSDRFFAERPEGSVSTLKIQRTQQEDSAVYLCASSLDGALDEQFFGPGTRLTVL.

J is TRBJ1-5 and V is TRBV5-1, with TRBD1 identical over 10 bases. The V gene end was trimmed by 3 bases and the J gene end by 0 bases; junction bases not matched to a gene: 9. Germline CDR1 and CDR2: SGHRS and YFSETQ. This CDR3 contains 18 residues. As DNA, the CDR3 is TGCGCCAGCAGCTGGCGGGACAGGGGCGGTTATAGCAATCAGCCCCAGCATTTT. Protein: CASSWRDRGGYSNQPQHF.

The chain recombines TRBV7-6 with TRBJ1-6; D perhaps matches TRBD1 (5 bases). The CDR3 totals 13 residues. Trimming took off 2 bases at V and 8 bases at J, with 7 bases between the two ends. CDR1 is SGHVS, CDR2 FNYEAQ, per germline. CDR3 coding DNA: TGTGCCAGCAGCTTATCAGGGTATTCACCCCTCCACTTT. This sequence encodes CASSLSGYSPLHF.